This TCR beta chain came from a study of blood T cell repertoires in COVID-19. Study-wide context: The United States, Italy and Spain supplied acute and convalescent COVID-19 samples. The analysed material was cDNA or gDNA that came from T cells, B-cell-depleted T cells, or PBMCs.

Authors' processing steps: Amplified reference gene primers provided the basis for estimating nucleated cell counts. TCRdb keeps only in-frame clones here, not all; method: immunoSEQ multiplex PCR. That table furnishes V, J and clone size, whereas the DNA furnished D and trimming. The sample lists 300,000 or so clones; 87% were seen once. The CDR3 totals 15 residues. Germline V gene data show CDR1 as LNHNV and CDR2 as YYDKDF (reference sequence). V lost 1 base and J 9 bases, leaving 13 bases between the germline ends. Specimen: peripheral blood. This TCR derives from a woman aged 40 to 49 who had recovered from COVID-19. The rearrangement uses TRBV15 and TRBJ1-6, with D tentatively TRBD1 (5 bases). CDR3 in DNA: TGTGCCACCAGCAGAGGAGGCAGGGATACTTCACCCCTCCACTTT. As protein: CATSRGGRDTSPLHF.